The clone carrying this TCR beta chain was seen more than once but under ten times. The CDR3 consists of 13 residues. The V end lost 0 bases, the J end lost 7 bases, and 11 bases lay between the germline ends. CDR1 SGDLS and CDR2 YYNGEE come from the germline V gene. Profiled with immunoSEQ multiplex PCR; TCRdb holds only in-frame clones, not every one. The table includes about 180,000 clones, less than 90% detected once. This entry is derived from a study of blood T cell repertoires in COVID-19. Overall study context: Samples representing acute and convalescent COVID-19 were sourced from the United States, Italy and Spain.

The source of this sequence is a human donor with acute COVID-19. The donor label of this sample is uncertain. The V and J genes are TRBV9 and TRBJ2-7, with no clear D. The specimen was PBMCs or T cells enriched from blood (not recorded which). The CDR3 region is CASSVVTSGEQYF. The CDR3 DNA sequence: TGTGCCAGCAGCGTAGTGACTTCTGGGGAGCAGTACTTC.